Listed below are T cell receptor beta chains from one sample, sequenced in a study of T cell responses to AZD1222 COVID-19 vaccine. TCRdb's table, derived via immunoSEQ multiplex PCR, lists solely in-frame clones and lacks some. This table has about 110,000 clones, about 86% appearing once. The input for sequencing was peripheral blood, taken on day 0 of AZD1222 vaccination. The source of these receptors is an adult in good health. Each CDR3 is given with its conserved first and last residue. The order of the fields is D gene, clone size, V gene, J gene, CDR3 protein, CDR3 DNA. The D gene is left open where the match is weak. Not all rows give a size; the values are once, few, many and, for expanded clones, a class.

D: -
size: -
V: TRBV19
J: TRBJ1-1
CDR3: CASGQRDRWVNTEAFF
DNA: TGTGCCAGTGGACAAAGAGACAGGTGGGTGAACACTGAAGCTTTCTTT

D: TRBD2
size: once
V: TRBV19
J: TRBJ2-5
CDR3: CASSPRGRGGQETQYF
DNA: TGTGCCAGCAGCCCCCGTGGTCGCGGGGGCCAAGAGACCCAGTACTTC

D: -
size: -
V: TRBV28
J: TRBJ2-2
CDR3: CASSLYGAHTGELFF
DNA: TGTGCCAGCAGTTTATATGGGGCCCACACCGGGGAGCTGTTTTTT

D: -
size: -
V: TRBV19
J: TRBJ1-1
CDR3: CASRGEGLNTEAFF
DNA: TGTGCCAGTAGGGGAGAGGGATTGAACACTGAAGCTTTCTTT

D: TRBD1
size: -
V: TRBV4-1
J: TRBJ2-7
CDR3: CASSQGDRGYEQYF
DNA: TGCGCCAGCAGCCAAGGGGACAGGGGCTACGAGCAGTACTTC

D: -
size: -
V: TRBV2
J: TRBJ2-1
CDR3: CASSRGQSYNEQFF
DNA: TGTGCCAGCAGTCGCGGACAGAGCTACAATGAGCAGTTCTTC

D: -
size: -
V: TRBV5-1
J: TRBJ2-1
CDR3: CASKRQAGGNEQFF
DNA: TGCGCCAGCAAACGACAGGCTGGGGGCAATGAGCAGTTCTTC

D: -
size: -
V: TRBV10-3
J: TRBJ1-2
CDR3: CAIRVTEIYGYTF
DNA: TGTGCCATCAGAGTGACAGAGATCTATGGCTACACCTTC

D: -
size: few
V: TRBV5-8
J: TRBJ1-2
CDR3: CASSLARDGYTF
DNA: TGTGCCAGCAGCTTGGCGAGGGATGGCTACACCTTC

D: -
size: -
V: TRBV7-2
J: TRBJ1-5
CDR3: CASSLGGRQYQPQHF
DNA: TGTGCCAGCAGCTTAGGAGGGCGACAGTATCAGCCCCAGCATTTT

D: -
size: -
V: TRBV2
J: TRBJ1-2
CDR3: CASRVRVAHGYTF
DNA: TGTGCCAGCAGGGTTCGGGTTGCCCATGGCTACACCTTC

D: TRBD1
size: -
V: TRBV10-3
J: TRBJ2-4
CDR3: CAISESRGQGVGNIQYF
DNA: TGTGCCATCAGTGAGTCGAGGGGGCAGGGGGTCGGAAACATTCAGTACTTC

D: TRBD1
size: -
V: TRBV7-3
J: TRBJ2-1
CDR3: CASSLQQGQVYEQFF
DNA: TGTGCCAGCAGCTTACAACAGGGGCAGGTCTATGAGCAGTTCTTC

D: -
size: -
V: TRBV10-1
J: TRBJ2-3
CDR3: CASSRTVSDTQYF
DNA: TGCGCCAGCAGTCGGACAGTTTCAGATACGCAGTATTTT

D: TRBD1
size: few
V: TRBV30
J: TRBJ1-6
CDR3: CAWRNRGNNSPLHF
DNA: TGTGCCTGGAGGAACAGGGGAAACAATTCACCCCTCCACTTT

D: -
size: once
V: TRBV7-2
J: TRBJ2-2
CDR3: CASSLRGASYTGELFF
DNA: TGTGCCAGCAGCTTACGAGGCGCATCTTACACCGGGGAGCTGTTTTTT

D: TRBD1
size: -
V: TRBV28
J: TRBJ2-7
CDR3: CASRSDRGRSYEQYF
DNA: TGTGCCAGCAGATCAGACAGGGGGCGCTCCTACGAGCAGTACTTC

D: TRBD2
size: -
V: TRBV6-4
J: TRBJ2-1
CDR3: CASSDSGTSSYNEQFF
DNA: TGTGCCAGCAGTGACTCCGGGACTAGCTCCTACAATGAGCAGTTCTTC

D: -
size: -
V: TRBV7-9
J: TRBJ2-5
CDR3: CASSNPGGAGQETQYF
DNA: TGTGCCAGCAGCAACCCTGGGGGGGCCGGACAAGAGACCCAGTACTTC

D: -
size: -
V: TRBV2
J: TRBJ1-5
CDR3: CASGEQAQRPQHF
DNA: TGTGCCAGCGGGGAACAGGCCCAGCGGCCCCAGCATTTT

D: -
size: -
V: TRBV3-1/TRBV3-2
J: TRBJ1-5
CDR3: CASSPLGQPQHF
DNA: TGTGCCAGCAGCCCTCTGGGCCAGCCCCAGCATTTT

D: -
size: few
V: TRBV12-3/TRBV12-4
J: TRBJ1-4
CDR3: CASSLNLGEKLFF
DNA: TGTGCCAGCAGCCTTAATTTGGGTGAAAAACTGTTTTTT